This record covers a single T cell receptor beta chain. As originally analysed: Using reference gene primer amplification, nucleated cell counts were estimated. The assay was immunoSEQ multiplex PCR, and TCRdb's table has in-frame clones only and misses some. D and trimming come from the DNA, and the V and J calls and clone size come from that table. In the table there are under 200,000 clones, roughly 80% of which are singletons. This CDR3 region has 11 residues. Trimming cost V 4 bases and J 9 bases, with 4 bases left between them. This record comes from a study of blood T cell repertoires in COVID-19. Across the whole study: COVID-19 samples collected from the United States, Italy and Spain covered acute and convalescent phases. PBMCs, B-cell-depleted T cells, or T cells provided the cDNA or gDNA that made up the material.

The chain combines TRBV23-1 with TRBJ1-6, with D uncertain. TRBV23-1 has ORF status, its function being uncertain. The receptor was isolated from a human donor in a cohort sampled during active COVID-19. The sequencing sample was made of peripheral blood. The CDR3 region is CASSRGSPLHF. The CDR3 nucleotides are TGCGCCAGCAGTCGAGGTTCACCCCTCCACTTT.